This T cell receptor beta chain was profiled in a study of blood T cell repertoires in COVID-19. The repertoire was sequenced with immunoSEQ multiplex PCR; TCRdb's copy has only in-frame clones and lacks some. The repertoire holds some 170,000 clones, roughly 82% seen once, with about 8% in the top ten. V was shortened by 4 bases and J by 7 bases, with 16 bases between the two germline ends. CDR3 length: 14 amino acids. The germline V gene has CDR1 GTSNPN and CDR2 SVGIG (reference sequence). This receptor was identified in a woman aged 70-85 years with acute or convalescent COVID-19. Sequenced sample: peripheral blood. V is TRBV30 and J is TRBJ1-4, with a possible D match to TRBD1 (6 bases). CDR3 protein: CAWTGGGWGEKLFF. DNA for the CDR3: TGTGCCTGGACCGGGGGGGGCTGGGGTGAAAAACTGTTTTTT. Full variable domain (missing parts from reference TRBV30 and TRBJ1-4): SQTIHQWPATLVQPVGSPLSLECTVEGTSNPNLYWYRQAAGRGLQLLFYSVGIGQISSEVPQNLSASRPQDRQFILSSKKLLLSDSGFYLCAWTGGGWGEKLFFGSGTQLSVL.